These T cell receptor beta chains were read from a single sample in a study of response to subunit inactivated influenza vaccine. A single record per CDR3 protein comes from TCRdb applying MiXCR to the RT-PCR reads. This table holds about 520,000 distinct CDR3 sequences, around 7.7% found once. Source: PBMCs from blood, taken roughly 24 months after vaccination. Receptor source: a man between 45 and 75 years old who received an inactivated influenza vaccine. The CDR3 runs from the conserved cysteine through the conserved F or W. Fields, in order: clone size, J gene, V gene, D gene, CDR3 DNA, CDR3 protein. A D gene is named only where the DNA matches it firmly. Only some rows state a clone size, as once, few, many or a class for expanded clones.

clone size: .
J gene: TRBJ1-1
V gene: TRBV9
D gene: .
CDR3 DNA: TGTGCCAGCAGCGTAAACAGCCGGCCGGGGTTAGGAACTGAAGCTTTCTTT
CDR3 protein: CASSVNSRPGLGTEAFF

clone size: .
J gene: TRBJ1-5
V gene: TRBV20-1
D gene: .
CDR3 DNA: TGCAGTGCCGACGGACAGAGCAATCAGCCCCAGCATTTT
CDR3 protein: CSADGQSNQPQHF

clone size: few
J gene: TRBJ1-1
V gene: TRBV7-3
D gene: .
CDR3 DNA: TGTGCCAGCAGCCCCCAGGCGCTCCAACGGATGAACACTGAAGCTTTCTTT
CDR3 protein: CASSPQALQRMNTEAFF

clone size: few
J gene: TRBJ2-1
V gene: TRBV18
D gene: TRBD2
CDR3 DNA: TGTGCCAGCTCACCACGGGGAGGGACTCTTAGAGAGCAGTTCTTC
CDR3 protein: CASSPRGGTLREQFF

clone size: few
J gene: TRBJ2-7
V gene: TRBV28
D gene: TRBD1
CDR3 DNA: TGTGCCAGCAGTATGACAGGGTACTACGAGCAGTACTTC
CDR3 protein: CASSMTGYYEQYF

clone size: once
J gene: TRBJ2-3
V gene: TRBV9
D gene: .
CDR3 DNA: TGTGCCAGCAGCTATAGCGGTAGCACATATACGCAGTATTTT
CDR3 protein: CASSYSGSTYTQYF

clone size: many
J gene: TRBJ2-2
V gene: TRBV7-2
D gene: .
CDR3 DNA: TGTGCCAGCAGCTTACAGGGACGGACGAACACCGGGGAGCTGTTTTTT
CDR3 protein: CASSLQGRTNTGELFF

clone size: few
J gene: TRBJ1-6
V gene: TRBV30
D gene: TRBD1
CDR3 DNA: TGTGCCTGGAACCGGGACAGGGACTATTCACCCCTCCACTTT
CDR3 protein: CAWNRDRDYSPLHF

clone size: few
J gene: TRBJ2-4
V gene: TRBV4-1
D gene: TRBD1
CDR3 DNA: TGCGCCAGCAGCCACCAGACAGGGAGTCTCGACATTCAGTACTTC
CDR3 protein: CASSHQTGSLDIQYF

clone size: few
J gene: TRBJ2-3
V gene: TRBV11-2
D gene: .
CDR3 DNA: TGTGCCAGCAGCTTGTCCAGGGGAGGGGGGACAGATACGCAGTATTTT
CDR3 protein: CASSLSRGGGTDTQYF

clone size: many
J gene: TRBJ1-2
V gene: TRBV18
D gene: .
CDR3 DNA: TGTGCCAGCTCACCACCGACGCAGGGATACTATGGCTACACCTTC
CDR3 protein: CASSPPTQGYYGYTF

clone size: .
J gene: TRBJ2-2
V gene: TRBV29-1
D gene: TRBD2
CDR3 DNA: TGCAGCCCACGACTAGGCGGGAGGGGGGAGCTGTTTTTT
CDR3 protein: CSPRLGGRGELFF

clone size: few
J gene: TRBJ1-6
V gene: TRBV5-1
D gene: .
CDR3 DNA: TGCGCCAGCCGGCAGGAAAATTCACCCCTCCACTTT
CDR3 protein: CASRQENSPLHF

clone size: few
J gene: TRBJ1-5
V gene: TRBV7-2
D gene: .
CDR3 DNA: TGTGCCAGCAGCTCACAGGGAGTCAATCAGCCCCAGCATTTT
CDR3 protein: CASSSQGVNQPQHF

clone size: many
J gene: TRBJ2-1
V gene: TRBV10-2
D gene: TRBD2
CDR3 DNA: TGCGCCAGCAGTGATTGGGGGGGAGAGACCCTGTACAATGAGCAGTTCTTC
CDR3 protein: CASSDWGGETLYNEQFF

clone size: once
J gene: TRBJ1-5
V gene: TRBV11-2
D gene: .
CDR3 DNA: TGTGCCAGCAGCTTAGATGGGTCGGGGTCGTATCAGCCCCAGCATTTT
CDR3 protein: CASSLDGSGSYQPQHF

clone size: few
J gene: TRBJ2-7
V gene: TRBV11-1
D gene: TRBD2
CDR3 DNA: TGTGCCAGCAGCCCGGAAGGAAGCGGGACTAGCGGGATGGGCCGGTATTACGAGCAGTACTTC
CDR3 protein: CASSPEGSGTSGMGRYYEQYF

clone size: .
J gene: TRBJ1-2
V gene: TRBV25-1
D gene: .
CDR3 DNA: TGTGCCAGCAGTGTTGCAGACTATGGCTACACCTTC
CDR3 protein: CASSVADYGYTF

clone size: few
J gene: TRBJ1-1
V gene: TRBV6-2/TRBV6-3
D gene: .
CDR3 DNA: TGTGCCAGCAGCAACTCCGGACGGATGAACACTGAAGCTTTCTTT
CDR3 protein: CASSNSGRMNTEAFF

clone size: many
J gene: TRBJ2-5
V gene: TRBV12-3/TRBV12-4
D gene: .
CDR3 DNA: TGTGCCTCCCGGAGCGGAAACCAAGAGACCCAGTACTTC
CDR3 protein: CASRSGNQETQYF

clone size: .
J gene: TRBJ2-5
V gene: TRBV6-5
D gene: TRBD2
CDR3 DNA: TGTGCCAGCAGTTACTCGGGGACTAGCGAAACCCCTCAAGAGACCCAGTACTTC
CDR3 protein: CASSYSGTSETPQETQYF

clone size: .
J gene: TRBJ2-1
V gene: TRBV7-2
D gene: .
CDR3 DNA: TGTGCCAGCAGCTTATCCCGCCCAGGGTCCAATGAGCAGTTCTTC
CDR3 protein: CASSLSRPGSNEQFF

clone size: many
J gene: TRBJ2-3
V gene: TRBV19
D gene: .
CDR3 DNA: TGTGCCACAGACTTGGGGAGCACAGATACGCAGTATTTT
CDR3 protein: CATDLGSTDTQYF

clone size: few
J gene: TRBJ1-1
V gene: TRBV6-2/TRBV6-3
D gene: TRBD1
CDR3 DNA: TGTGCCAGCAGTTACAGGCCAGGGGGCGTGAACACTGAAGCTTTCTTT
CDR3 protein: CASSYRPGGVNTEAFF

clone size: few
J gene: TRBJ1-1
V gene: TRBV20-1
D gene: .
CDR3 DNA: TGCAGTGCTAGGGACCGATATAGGACATTAATTGAAGCTTTCTTT
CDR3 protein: CSARDRYRTLIEAFF

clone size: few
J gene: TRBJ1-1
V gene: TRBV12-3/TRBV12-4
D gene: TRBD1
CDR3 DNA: TGTGCCAGCAGTCTCGACAGGGGCTCTGAAGCTTTCTTT
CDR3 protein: CASSLDRGSEAFF

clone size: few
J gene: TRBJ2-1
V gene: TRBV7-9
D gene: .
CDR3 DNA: TGTGCCAGCAGCACAATCCCCGCTAGCCAGAATGAGCAGTTCTTC
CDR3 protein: CASSTIPASQNEQFF

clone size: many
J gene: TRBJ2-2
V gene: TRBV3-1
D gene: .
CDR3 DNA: TGTGCCAGCAGCCACTCCGGGGCAGGGTCCGGGGAGCTGTTTTTT
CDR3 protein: CASSHSGAGSGELFF

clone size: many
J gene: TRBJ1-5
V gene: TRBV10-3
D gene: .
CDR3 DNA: TGTGCCAGCAAGGACGGGGAGGGGCACCAGCCCCAGCATTTT
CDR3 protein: CASKDGEGHQPQHF

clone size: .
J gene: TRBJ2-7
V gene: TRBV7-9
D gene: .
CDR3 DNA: TGTGCCAGCAGCCACACCTGGCGGAGCTCCTACGAGCAGTACTTC
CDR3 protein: CASSHTWRSSYEQYF

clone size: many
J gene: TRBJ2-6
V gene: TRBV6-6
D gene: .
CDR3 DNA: TGTGCCAGCAGTTATATATCGTCCTCAACCCAGCCCGGGGCCAACGTCCTGACTTTC
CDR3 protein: CASSYISSSTQPGANVLTF

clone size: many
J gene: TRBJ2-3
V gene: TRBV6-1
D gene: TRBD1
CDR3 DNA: TGTGCCAGCAGTCCTTACCCCCTGGACAGGGCGGGAGATACGCAGTATTTT
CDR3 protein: CASSPYPLDRAGDTQYF

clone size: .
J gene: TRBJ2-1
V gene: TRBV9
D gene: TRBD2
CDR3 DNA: TGTGCCAGCGGGCCCGGGCTTAGCGGGAACAATGAGCAGTTCTTC
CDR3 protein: CASGPGLSGNNEQFF

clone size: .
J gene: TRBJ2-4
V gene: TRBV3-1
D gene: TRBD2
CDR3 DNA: TGTGCCGGCAGTCCCGGGAGGGTCCAAAACATTCAGTACTTC
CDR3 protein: CAGSPGRVQNIQYF

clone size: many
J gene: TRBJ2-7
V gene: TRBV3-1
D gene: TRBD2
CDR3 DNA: TGTGCCAGCAGCCAAGATCCTCGGGCTAGCGGGAGGTCGACCTACGAGCAGTACTTC
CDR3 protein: CASSQDPRASGRSTYEQYF

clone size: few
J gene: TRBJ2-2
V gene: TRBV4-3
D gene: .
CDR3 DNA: TGCGCCAGCAGCTGGGGGATAGACACCGGGGAGCTGTTTTTT
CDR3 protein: CASSWGIDTGELFF

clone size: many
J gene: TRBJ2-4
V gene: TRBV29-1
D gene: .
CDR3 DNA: TGCAGCGTTGAAGATAAAACAGCGCATCTAGCCAAAAACATTCAGTACTTC
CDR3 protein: CSVEDKTAHLAKNIQYF

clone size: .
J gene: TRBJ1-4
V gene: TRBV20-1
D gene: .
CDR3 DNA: TGCAGTGCCGGGGTAACTGAAAAACTGTTTTTT
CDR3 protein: CSAGVTEKLFF

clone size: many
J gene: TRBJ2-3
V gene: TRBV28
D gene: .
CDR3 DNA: TGTGCCAGCAGTTTTTCTCCAAGGAGGACAGATACGCAGTATTTT
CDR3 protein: CASSFSPRRTDTQYF

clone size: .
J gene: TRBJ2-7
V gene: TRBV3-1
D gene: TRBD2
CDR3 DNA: TGTGCCAGCAGCCTAGCGGGAGATAACGAGCAGTACTTC
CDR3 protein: CASSLAGDNEQYF

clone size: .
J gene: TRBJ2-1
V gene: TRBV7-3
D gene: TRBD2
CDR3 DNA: TGTGCCAGCAGCCATTCAATAGCGGGAATATACAATGAGCAGTTCTTC
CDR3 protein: CASSHSIAGIYNEQFF

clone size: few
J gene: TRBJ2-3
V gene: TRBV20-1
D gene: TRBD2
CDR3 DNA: TGCAGTGCTAGTCCATTGGCGGGGGGGAACACAGATACGCAGTATTTT
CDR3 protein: CSASPLAGGNTDTQYF

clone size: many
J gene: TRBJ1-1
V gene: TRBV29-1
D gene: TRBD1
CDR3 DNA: TGCAGCGTTGACAGGACAGGGGTCACTGAAGCTTTCTTT
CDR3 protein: CSVDRTGVTEAFF

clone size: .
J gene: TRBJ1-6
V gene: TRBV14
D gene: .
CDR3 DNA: TGTGCCAGCAGCCTCGTCCAGGGGAATTCACCCCTCCACTTT
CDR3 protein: CASSLVQGNSPLHF

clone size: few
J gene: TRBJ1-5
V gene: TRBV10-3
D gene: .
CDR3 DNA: TGTGCCATCAGTCCGGGAACCAATCAGCCCCAGCATTTT
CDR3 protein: CAISPGTNQPQHF

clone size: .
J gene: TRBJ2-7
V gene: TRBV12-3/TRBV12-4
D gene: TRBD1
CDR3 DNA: TGTGCCAGCAGTCTCGGGACAGGGGGGCACGAGCAGTACTTC
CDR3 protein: CASSLGTGGHEQYF